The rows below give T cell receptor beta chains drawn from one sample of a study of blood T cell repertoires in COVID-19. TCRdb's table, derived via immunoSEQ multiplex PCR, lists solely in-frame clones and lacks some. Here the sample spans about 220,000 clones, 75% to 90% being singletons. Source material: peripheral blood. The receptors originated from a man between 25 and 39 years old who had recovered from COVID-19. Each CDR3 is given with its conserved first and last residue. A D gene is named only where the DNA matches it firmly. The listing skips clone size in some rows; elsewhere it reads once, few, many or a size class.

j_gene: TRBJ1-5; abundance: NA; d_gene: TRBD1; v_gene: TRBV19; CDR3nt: TGTGCCAGTACCTCAGGGGGCGGCAATCAGCCCCAGCATTTT; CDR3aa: CASTSGGGNQPQHF
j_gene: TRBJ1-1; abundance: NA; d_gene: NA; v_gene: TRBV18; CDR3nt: TGTGCCAGCTCACCTGAGGAAGCAGGGTGGGCCACTGAAGCTTTCTTT; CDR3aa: CASSPEEAGWATEAFF
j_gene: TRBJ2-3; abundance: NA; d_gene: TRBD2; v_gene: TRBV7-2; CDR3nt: TGTGCCAGCAGCTTAAGAGCGGGGGGGCCGACAGATACGCAGTATTTT; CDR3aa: CASSLRAGGPTDTQYF
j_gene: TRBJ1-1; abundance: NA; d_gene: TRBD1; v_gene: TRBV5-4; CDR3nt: TGTGCCAGCAGCTTACCCGGGACAGGGGGCACTGAAGCTTTCTTT; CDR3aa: CASSLPGTGGTEAFF
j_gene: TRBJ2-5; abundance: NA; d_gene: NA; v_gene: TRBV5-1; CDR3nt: TGCGCCAGTGGTGGAGGGGCGGCCGAGACCCAGTACTTC; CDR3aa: CASGGGAAETQYF
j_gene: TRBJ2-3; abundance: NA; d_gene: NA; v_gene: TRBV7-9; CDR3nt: TGTGCCAGCAGCTTAAACGTCGGGGGCACAGATACGCAGTATTTT; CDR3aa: CASSLNVGGTDTQYF
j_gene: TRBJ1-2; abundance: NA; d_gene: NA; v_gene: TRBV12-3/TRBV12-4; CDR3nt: TGTGCCAGCAGTCCGTCGGGGGGGGATGGCTACACCTTC; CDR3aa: CASSPSGGDGYTF
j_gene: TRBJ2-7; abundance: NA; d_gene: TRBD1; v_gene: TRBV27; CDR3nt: TGTGCCAGCAGGGGACTGGGACAGGGGAAAGACGAGCAGTACTTC; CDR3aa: CASRGLGQGKDEQYF
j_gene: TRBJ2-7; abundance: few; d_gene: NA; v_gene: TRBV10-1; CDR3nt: TGCGCCAGCGGGGGGAAAGGAGGCGAGCAGTACTTC; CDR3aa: CASGGKGGEQYF
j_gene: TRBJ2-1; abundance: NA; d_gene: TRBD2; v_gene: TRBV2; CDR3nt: TGTGCCAGCAGTACCCCGGCGGGGGGGCTGAATGAGCAGTTCTTC; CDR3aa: CASSTPAGGLNEQFF
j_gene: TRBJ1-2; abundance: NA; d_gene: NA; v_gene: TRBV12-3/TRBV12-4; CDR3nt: TGTGCCAGCAGTTTACAGATTACCTATGGCTACACCTTC; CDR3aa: CASSLQITYGYTF
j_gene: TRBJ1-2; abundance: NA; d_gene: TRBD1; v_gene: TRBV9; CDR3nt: TGTGCCAGCAGCGTAGGACAGGGGGCGATGGAAGGCTACACCTTC; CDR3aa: CASSVGQGAMEGYTF
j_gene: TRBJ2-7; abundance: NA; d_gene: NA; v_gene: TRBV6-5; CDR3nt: TGTGCCAGTAAATCCAGGGTCTACGAGCAGTACTTC; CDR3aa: CASKSRVYEQYF
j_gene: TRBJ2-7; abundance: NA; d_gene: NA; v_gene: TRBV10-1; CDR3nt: TGCGCCAGCAGTGAGCCTGACAGGAACGAGCAGTACTTC; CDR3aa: CASSEPDRNEQYF
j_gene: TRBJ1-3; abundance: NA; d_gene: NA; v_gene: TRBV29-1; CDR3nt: TGCAGCGGTTCGGAGGGAGACACCATATATTTT; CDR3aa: CSGSEGDTIYF
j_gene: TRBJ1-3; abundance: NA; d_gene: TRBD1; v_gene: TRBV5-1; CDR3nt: TGCGCCAGCAGCTTGGGAAACAGGGGACCTGGAAACACCATATATTTT; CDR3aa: CASSLGNRGPGNTIYF
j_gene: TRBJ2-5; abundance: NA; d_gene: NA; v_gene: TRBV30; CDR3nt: TGTGCCTGGAGTACAGGGAGTGAAGAGACCCAGTACTTC; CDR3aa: CAWSTGSEETQYF
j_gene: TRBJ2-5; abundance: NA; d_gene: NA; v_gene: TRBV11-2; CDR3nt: TGTGCCAGCAGCTACGGGATCCAAGAGACCCAGTACTTC; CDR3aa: CASSYGIQETQYF
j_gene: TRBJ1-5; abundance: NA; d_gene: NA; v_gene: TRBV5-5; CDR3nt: TGTGCCAGCAGCTTAGGCATAGGGAGGAATCAGCCCCAGCATTTT; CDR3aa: CASSLGIGRNQPQHF
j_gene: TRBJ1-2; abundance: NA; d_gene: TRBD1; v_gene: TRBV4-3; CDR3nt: TGCGCCAGCAGCCATGAACGGGACAGACCTTACTATGGCTACACCTTC; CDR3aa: CASSHERDRPYYGYTF
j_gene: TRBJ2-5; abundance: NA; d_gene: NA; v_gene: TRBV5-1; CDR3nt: TGCGCCAGCAGCCCAGGACTACAAGAGACCCAGTACTTC; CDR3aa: CASSPGLQETQYF
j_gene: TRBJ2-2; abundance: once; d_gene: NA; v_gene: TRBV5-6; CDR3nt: TGTGCCAGCAGCCTCAGTGCGAACACCGGGGAGCTGTTTTTT; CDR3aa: CASSLSANTGELFF
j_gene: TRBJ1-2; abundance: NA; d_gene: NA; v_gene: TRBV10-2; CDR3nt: TGCGCCGCGGGGGGGGGTGGCTACACCTTC; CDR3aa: CAAGGGGYTF
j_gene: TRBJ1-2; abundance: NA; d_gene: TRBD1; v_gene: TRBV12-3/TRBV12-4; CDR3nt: TGTGCCACCAGGGGGCTTGGCTACACCTTC; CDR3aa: CATRGLGYTF
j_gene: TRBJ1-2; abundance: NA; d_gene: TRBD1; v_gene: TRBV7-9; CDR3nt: TGTGCCAGCAGCCCACCGACAGGGTTCTATGGCTACACCTTC; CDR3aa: CASSPPTGFYGYTF
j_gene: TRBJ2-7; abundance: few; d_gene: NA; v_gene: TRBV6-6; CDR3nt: TGTGCCAGCAGCCGACAGGAATACGAGCAGTACTTC; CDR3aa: CASSRQEYEQYF
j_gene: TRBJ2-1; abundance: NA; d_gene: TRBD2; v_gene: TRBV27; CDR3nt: TGTGCCAGCACTGTTAGCGGGGGGGCCTACAATGAGCAGTTCTTC; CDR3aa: CASTVSGGAYNEQFF
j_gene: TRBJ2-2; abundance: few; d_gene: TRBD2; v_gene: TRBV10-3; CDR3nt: TGTGCCATCAGCGAGAATTTACTAGCGATTAGCACCGGGGAGCTGTTTTTT; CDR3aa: CAISENLLAISTGELFF
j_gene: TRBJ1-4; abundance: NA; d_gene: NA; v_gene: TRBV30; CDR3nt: TGTGCCTGGAGTGTTGGTTCGGGGGCTAATGAAAAACTGTTTTTT; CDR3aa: CAWSVGSGANEKLFF
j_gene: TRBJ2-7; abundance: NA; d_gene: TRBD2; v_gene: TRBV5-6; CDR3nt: TGTGCCAGCAGCAATCTAGCGGGGGGGCTGGTCAACGAGCAGTACTTC; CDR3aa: CASSNLAGGLVNEQYF
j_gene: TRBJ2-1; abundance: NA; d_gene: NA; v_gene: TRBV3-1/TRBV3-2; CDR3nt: TGTGCCAGCAGCCAACCTTCGCAGGGTTTCTCCTACAATGAGCAGTTCTTC; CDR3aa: CASSQPSQGFSYNEQFF
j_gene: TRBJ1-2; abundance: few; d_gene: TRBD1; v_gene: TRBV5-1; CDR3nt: TGCGCCAGCAGTGGACAGGGGAACTATGGCTACACCTTC; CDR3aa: CASSGQGNYGYTF
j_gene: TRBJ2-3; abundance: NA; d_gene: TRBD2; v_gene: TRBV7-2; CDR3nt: TGTGCCAGCAGCTTATCCGGGACTAGCGGGTGGTATTTT; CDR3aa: CASSLSGTSGWYF